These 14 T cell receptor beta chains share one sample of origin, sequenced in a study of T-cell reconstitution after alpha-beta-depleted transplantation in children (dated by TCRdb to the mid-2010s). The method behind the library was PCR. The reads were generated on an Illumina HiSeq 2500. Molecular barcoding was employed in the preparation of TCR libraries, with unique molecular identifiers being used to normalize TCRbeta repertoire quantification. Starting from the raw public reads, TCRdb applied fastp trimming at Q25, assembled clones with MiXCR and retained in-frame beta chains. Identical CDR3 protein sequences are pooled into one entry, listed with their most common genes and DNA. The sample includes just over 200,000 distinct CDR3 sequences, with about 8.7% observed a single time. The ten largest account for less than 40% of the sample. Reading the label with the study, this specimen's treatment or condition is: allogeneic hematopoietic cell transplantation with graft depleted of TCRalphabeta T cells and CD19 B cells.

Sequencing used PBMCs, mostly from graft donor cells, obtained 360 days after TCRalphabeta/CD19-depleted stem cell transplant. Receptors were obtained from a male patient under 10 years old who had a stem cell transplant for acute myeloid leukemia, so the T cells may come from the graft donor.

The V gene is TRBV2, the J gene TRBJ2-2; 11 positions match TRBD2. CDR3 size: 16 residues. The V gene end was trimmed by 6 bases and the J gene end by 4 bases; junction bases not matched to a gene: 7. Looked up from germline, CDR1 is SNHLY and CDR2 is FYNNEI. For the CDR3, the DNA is TGTGCCAGCAGACAGCCGGGACTAGCGGTCACCGGGGAGCTGTTTTTT. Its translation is CASRQPGLAVTGELFF.

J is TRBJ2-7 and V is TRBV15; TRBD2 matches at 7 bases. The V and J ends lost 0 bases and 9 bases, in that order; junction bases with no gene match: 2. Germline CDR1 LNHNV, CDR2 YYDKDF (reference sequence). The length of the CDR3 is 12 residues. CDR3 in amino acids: CATSRDLAGQYF. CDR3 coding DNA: TGTGCCACCAGCAGAGATTTAGCGGGGCAGTACTTC.

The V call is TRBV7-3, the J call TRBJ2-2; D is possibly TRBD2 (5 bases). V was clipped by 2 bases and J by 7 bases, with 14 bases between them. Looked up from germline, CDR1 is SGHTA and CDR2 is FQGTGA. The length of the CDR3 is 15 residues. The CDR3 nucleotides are TGTGCCAGCAGCTTATTTTCTAGCAGTCACGGGGAGCTGTTTTTT. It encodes CASSLFSSSHGELFF.

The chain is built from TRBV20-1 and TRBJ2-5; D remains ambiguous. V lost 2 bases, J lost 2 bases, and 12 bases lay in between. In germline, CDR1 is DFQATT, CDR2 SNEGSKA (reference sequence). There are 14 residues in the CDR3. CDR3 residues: CSARPGPEQETQYF. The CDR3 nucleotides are TGCAGTGCTAGACCCGGACCCGAACAAGAGACCCAGTACTTC.

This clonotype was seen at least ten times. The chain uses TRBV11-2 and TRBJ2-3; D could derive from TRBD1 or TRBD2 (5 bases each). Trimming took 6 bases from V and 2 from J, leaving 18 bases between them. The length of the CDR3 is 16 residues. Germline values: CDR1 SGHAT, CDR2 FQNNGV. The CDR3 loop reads CASRSTRRGFTDTQYF. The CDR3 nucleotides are TGTGCCAGCAGATCGACACGCCGGGGCTTCACAGATACGCAGTATTTT.

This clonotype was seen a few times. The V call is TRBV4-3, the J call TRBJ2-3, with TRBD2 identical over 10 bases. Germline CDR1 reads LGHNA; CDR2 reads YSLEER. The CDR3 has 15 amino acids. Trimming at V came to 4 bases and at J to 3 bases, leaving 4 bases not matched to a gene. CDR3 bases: TGCGCCAGCAGCCCAGCGGGAGGGCGAACAGATACGCAGTATTTT. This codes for CASSPAGGRTDTQYF.

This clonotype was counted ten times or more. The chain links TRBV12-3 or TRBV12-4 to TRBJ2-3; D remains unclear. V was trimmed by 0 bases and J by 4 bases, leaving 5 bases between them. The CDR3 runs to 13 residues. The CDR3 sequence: CASSLAAADTQYF. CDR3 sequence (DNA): TGTGCCAGCAGTTTAGCGGCCGCAGATACGCAGTATTTT.

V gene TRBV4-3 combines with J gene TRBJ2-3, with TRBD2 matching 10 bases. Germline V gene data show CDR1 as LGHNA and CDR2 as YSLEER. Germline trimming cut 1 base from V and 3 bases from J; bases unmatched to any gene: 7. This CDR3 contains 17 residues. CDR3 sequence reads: CASSQAWISGRTDTQYF. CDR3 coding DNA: TGCGCCAGCAGCCAAGCGTGGATTAGCGGGAGGACAGATACGCAGTATTTT.

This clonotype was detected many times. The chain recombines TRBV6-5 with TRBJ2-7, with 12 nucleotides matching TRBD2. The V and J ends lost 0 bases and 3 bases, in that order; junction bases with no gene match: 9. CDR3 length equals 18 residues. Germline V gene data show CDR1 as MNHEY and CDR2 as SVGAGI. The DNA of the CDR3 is TGTGCCAGCAGTTACTCGCTAGCGGGAGGGCCCCCAATCTACGAGCAGTACTTC. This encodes CASSYSLAGGPPIYEQYF.

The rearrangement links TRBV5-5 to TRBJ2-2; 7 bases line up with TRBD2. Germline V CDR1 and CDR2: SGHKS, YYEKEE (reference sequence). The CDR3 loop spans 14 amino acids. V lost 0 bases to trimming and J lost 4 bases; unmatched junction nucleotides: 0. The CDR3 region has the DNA TGTGCCAGCAGCTTGGGACTAGCCACCGGGGAGCTGTTTTTT. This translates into CASSLGLATGELFF.

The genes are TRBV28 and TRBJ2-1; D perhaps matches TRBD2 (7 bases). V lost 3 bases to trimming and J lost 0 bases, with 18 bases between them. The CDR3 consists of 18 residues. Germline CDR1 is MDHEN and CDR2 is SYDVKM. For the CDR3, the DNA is TGTGCCAGCAGTTTTTGGGGGCCAGCGGGGCCCTCCTACAATGAGCAGTTCTTC. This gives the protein CASSFWGPAGPSYNEQFF. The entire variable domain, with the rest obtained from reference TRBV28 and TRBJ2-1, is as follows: DVKVTQSSRYLVKRTGEKVFLECVQDMDHENMFWYRQDPGLGLRLIYFSYDVKMKEKGDIPEGYSVSREKKERFSLILESASTNQTSMYLCASSFWGPAGPSYNEQFFGPGTRLTVL.

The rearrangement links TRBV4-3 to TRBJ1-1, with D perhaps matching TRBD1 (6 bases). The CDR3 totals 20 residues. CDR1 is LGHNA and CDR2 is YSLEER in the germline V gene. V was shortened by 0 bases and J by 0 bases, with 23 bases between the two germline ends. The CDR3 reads CASSQDRYGTRVEMNTEAFF. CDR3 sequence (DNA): TGCGCCAGCAGCCAAGACCGATACGGGACACGGGTAGAAATGAACACTGAAGCTTTCTTT.

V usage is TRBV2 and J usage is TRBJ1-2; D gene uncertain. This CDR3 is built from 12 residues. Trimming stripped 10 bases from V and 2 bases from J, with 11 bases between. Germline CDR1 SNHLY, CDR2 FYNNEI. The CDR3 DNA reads TGTGCCACCCACCGACGGAACTATGGCTACACCTTC. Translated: CATHRRNYGYTF.

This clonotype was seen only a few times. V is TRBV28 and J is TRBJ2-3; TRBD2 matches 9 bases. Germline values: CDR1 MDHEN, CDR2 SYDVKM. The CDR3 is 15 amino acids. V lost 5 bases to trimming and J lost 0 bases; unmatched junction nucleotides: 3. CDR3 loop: CASSKREVSTDTQYF. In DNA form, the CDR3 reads TGTGCCAGCAGTAAGCGGGAGGTTAGCACAGATACGCAGTATTTT.